Listed below are T cell receptor beta chains from one sample, sequenced in a study of cytomegalovirus exposure and HLA in healthy donors. Sequencing used immunoSEQ multiplex PCR; TCRdb keeps in-frame clones, though not all of them. The profile covers 110,000 to 150,000 clones, with more than 75% appearing a single time and more than 3% taken by the ten largest. Specimen: PBMCs. These receptors came from a female donor in good health and CMV-seronegative. CDR3s include the opening cysteine and the closing phenylalanine or tryptophan.

>TRBV5-6|TRBJ1-2
CASSPGTGIWGYTF
>TRBV9|TRBJ2-6
CASSVQGSGANVLTF
>TRBV5-1|TRBJ2-1
CASSLGLAGAGPEQFF
>TRBV7-9|TRBJ1-1
CASSLAGGNTEAFF
>TRBV5-4|TRBJ1-1
CASSWVDSSPAFF
>TRBV5-4|TRBJ2-2
CASSSGTSGNHAGELFF
>TRBV9|TRBJ1-5
CASSVTGRHNQPQHF
>TRBV30|TRBJ2-1
CAWNPGVGNEQFF
>TRBV4-1|TRBJ2-5
CASTPRGGAETQYF
>TRBV7-2|TRBJ1-1
CASSFRNTEAFF
>TRBV11-2|TRBJ2-2
CASSFETGPTRTDGELFF
>TRBV7-2|TRBJ2-7
CASSLGLAGGRQYF
>TRBV9|TRBJ2-1
CASSPTGLAGGRSYNEQFF
>TRBV6-1|TRBJ1-2
CASSGGGRGEGYTF
>TRBV9|TRBJ2-6
CASSGLGLAGANVLTF
>TRBV29-1|TRBJ2-2
CSVIGTGDPGELFF
>TRBV10-3|TRBJ1-1
CAISESGQDTEAFF
>TRBV4-3|TRBJ2-5
CASSQDPTPGETQYF
>TRBV30|TRBJ2-5
CAWSVNRGETQYF
>TRBV7-9|TRBJ2-3
CASSRLAGGSGTQYF
>TRBV30|TRBJ1-1
CASTYRGQGGETEAFF
>TRBV7-3|-
CASSLVGTGVYEQYF
>TRBV29-1|TRBJ1-2
CSVVTGASYGYTF
>TRBV21-1|TRBJ2-7
CASSILAGYIYEQYF
>TRBV9|TRBJ2-3
CASSDRGSENTQYF
>TRBV27|TRBJ2-5
CASSPLGASGGQETQYF
>TRBV7-2|TRBJ2-7
CASSLRRYEQYF
>TRBV2|TRBJ2-1
CASSWTAGGIYEQFF
>TRBV29-1|-
CSVVLPSYEQYF
>TRBV28|TRBJ1-1
CARGSRNTEAFF
>TRBV7-6|TRBJ1-5
CASSPGAGVGNQPQHF
>TRBV6-5|TRBJ1-2
CASSPTVTRQGGYTF
>TRBV9|TRBJ2-7
CASSATIVAPTYEQYF
>TRBV5-8|TRBJ1-4
CASSFGGANEKLFF
>TRBV30|TRBJ1-5
CAWSRGLRRRGNQPQHF
>TRBV27|TRBJ2-7
CASRPAGGGSYEQYF
>TRBV19|TRBJ1-2
CASSDSWYGYTF
>TRBV5-6|TRBJ2-7
CASSFTSFYEQYF
>TRBV7-6|TRBJ2-2
CASSLTGPNTGELFF
>TRBV7-9|TRBJ2-1
CASSLSTGDNEQFF
>TRBV2|TRBJ1-2
CASSQGHNYGYTF
>TRBV15|TRBJ2-1
CAMTARVKNEQFF
>TRBV7-9|TRBJ2-7
CASSSPRKGVHYEQYF
>TRBV28|TRBJ1-5
CASTATGDGSVRPQHF
>TRBV7-2|TRBJ2-5
CASGRRAPAETQYF
>TRBV7-2|TRBJ2-2
CASSLTGGDTGELFF
>TRBV2|TRBJ1-6
CASSEGPGSSPLHF
>TRBV27|TRBJ2-1
CASSLSILAYNEQFF
>TRBV13|TRBJ2-7
CASSSGLAGGRYEQYF
>TRBV2|TRBJ2-1
CATTSGLDFYNEQFF
>TRBV7-9|TRBJ1-1
CASSHTGGQSEAFF
>TRBV20-1|TRBJ1-3
CSASGQHTIYF
>TRBV4-1|TRBJ2-2
CASSQVPFRGPGELFF
>TRBV29-1|TRBJ1-1
CSVEVPLSLSLDYTEAFF
>TRBV5-1|TRBJ2-5
CASSSGGLAGAVGETQYF
>TRBV7-9|TRBJ2-4
CASSSGTGVDIQYF
>TRBV5-6|TRBJ2-1
CASSYRTSGGGNEQFF
>TRBV7-9|TRBJ1-5
CASSNRGQPQHF
>TRBV2|TRBJ1-3
CASRADSGNTIYF
>TRBV6-5|TRBJ1-2
CASRTGGGYTF